The rows below give T cell receptor beta chains drawn from one sample of a study of regulatory T cells in long-lasting Graves disease. TCRdb ran MiXCR on the multiplex PCR reads and lists one entry per CDR3 protein. The data hold under 500,000 distinct CDR3 sequences, with about a fifth observed a single time. Specimen: peripheral blood mononuclear cells (PBMCs), collected when the disease was refractory, from a patient treated with antithyroid drugs. The receptors were sampled from a female donor with Graves disease. The CDR3 runs from the conserved cysteine through the conserved F or W. Part of the rows lack a size; the others show once, few, many or a class for expanded clones.

cdr3_aa,j_call,clone_size,v_call
CASSLGARLAGAYEQYF,TRBJ2-7,.,TRBV7-2
CASSLWQGGVPQHF,TRBJ1-5,many,TRBV28
CASSPSTRGAKRLFF,TRBJ1-4,many,TRBV2
CASTLGLAGGVYEQYF,TRBJ2-7,few,TRBV5-6
CASSVERTYGYTF,TRBJ1-2,many,TRBV6-1
CSVEDGSGHNYEQYF,TRBJ2-7,many,TRBV29-1
CASIGLAGDNEQFF,TRBJ2-1,.,TRBV5-1
CASSESGTGLYRDTEAFF,TRBJ1-1,few,TRBV6-1
CASSLSAPGNTIYF,TRBJ1-3,.,TRBV28
CSATWTSGDTDTQYF,TRBJ2-3,few,TRBV20-1
CASSPTRGLGNTIYF,TRBJ1-3,.,TRBV11-2
CASSPQGNTGELFF,TRBJ2-2,few,TRBV7-3
CASSSTNSEAFF,TRBJ1-1,many,TRBV28
CASEGGGLGELFF,TRBJ2-2,few,TRBV6-1
CASNPSGRATEAFF,TRBJ1-1,many,TRBV6-1
CASSLMTTQETQYF,TRBJ2-5,.,TRBV5-4
CASSGLAGGTYEQYF,TRBJ2-7,.,TRBV7-9
CASSVIGKNTEAFF,TRBJ1-1,many,TRBV2
CASSLEEGGTEAFF,TRBJ1-1,many,TRBV5-1
CASSIRTGSVTGELFF,TRBJ2-2,few,TRBV19
CASSSRMGLAGVFEQYF,TRBJ2-7,.,TRBV3-1
CSARERESPTDTQYF,TRBJ2-3,few,TRBV20-1
CASSMTSGASYEQYF,TRBJ2-7,many,TRBV28
CSAPRTSGNIQYF,TRBJ2-4,many,TRBV20-1
CASSDAAGGWANEQFF,TRBJ2-1,.,TRBV6-2/TRBV6-3
CASSLQQGPTYEQYF,TRBJ2-7,many,TRBV28
CASTLRREAGELFF,TRBJ2-2,.,TRBV13
CASSFYRGGSYNEQFF,TRBJ2-1,.,TRBV28
CASSASGTDTQYF,TRBJ2-3,many,TRBV6-4
CASSESSTVYEQYF,TRBJ2-7,many,TRBV2
CASSSGAAGELFF,TRBJ2-2,few,TRBV5-4
CASSVAVGFSGANVLTF,TRBJ2-6,few,TRBV9
CSAKETEEQYF,TRBJ2-7,.,TRBV20-1
CASSELRGQGRTGELLF,TRBJ2-2,.,TRBV25-1
CASSALSDYGYTF,TRBJ1-2,few,TRBV10-2
CASTIMDRGSEQYF,TRBJ2-7,.,TRBV28
CSVGLANSYEQYF,TRBJ2-7,.,TRBV29-1
CSVGDGPYEQYF,TRBJ2-7,many,TRBV29-1
CASSQDQPSYLRYGYTF,TRBJ1-2,few,TRBV3-1
CASRGAGGETEAFF,TRBJ1-1,.,TRBV7-3
CASSLVPNSNQPQHF,TRBJ1-5,many,TRBV7-2